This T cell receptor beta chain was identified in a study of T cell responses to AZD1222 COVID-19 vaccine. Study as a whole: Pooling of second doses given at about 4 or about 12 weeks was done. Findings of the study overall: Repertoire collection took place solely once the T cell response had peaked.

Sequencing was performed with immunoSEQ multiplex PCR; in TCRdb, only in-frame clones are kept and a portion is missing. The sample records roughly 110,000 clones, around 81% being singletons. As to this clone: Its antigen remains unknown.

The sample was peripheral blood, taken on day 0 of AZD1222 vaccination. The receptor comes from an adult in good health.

The CDR3 here is CASSLGQGEMNYGYTF. CDR3 sequence (DNA): TGTGCCAGCAGCCTGGGACAGGGTGAAATGAACTATGGCTACACCTTC. The V call is TRBV3-1 (or the pseudogene TRBV3-2), the J call TRBJ1-2; the match to TRBD1 covers 9 bases. V trimming: 4 bases; J trimming: 2 bases; junction bases outside the gene matches: 8. Germline CDR1 reads LGHDT; CDR2 reads YNNKEL (reference sequence). The CDR3 loop spans 16 amino acids.